This T cell receptor (beta chain) was profiled in a study of regulatory T cells in long-lasting Graves disease. Whole-study findings and limits: Favored gene segments in persistent disease were TRBV28, TRBJ1-2 and TRBJ2-5. The number of shared public clonotypes was higher in persistent patients (around 2,700) than new patients (around 960).

A word on this clonotype: Its antigen is undetermined.

Time point here: persistent/refractory GD, antithyroid drugs over 5 years with positive TRAb. RNA extracted from PBMCs served as the sequencing template. Trimming left V 1 base short and J 1 base short, with 20 bases between. Germline V lookup: CDR1 MGHRA, CDR2 YSYEKL. There are 18 residues in the CDR3. Library construction for TCR beta used iRepertoire HTBI primers and Arm-PCR of CDR3 regions. One entry per CDR3 protein results from TCRdb running MiXCR on the multiplex PCR reads. Seen here are roughly 450,000 distinct CDR3 sequences, 23% observed once, and the top ten hold around 24%. The input for sequencing was peripheral blood mononuclear cells (PBMCs), taken when the disease was refractory, from a patient treated with antithyroid drugs. This chain joins TRBV4-1 and TRBJ2-7; D tentatively fits TRBD1 or TRBD2 (5 bases each). This TCR came from a female donor with Graves disease. This CDR3 is CASSQVGQGVVWSYEQYF. The CDR3 DNA sequence: TGCGCCAGCAGCCAAGTGGGGCAGGGAGTGGTTTGGTCCTACGAGCAGTACTTC.